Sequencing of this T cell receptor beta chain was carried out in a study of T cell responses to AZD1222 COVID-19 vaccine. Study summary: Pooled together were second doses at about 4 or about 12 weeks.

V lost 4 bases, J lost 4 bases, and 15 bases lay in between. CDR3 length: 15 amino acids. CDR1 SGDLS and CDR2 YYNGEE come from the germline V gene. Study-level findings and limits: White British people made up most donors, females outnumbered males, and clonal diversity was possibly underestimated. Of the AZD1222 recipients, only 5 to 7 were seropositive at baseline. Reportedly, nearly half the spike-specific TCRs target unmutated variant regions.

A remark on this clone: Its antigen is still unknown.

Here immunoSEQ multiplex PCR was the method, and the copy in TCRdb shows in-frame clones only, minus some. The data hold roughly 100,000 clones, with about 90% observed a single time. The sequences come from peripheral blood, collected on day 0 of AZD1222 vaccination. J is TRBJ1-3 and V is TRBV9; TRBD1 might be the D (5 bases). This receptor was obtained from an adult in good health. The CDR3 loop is CASSPQGTEGNTIYF. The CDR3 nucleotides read TGTGCCAGCAGCCCACAAGGGACCGAAGGAAACACCATATATTTT.